Below are 9 T cell receptor beta chains sequenced from a single sample in a study of CD8 T cells in ankylosing spondylitis. TCRdb analysed the 5' RACE reads with MiXCR anew, one entry per CDR3 protein. Seen here are under 300,000 distinct CDR3 sequences, around 10% observed once, and the top ten hold less than 7.5%. Sequencing input: blood, either unsorted or a sorted T cell fraction (not recorded which). The receptors were sampled from a male donor with ankylosing spondylitis or in good health (not recorded which).

This clonotype was detected ten times or more. This chain uses TRBV20-1 with TRBJ2-1; D remains ambiguous. The CDR3 loop spans 14 amino acids. CDR1 and CDR2 from the germline V gene are DFQATT and SNEGSKA (reference sequence). V was cut by 1 base and J by 0 bases, with 7 bases left in between. The chain's CDR3 is CSARGQSSYNEQFF. DNA of the CDR3: TGCAGTGCTAGAGGTCAAAGCTCCTACAATGAGCAGTTCTTC.

This clonotype was seen a few times. The V call is TRBV5-6, the J call TRBJ2-1; D is unclear. This CDR3 is built from 14 residues. V was clipped by 0 bases and J by 3 bases, with 7 bases between them. The germline CDR1 and CDR2 sequences are SGHDT and YYEEEE. For the CDR3, the DNA is TGTGCCAGCAGCTTGGAGACTCTCTACAATGAGCAGTTCTTC. Protein sequence: CASSLETLYNEQFF. The full variable domain, completed using reference TRBV5-6 and TRBJ2-1, is DAGVTQSPTHLIKTRGQQVTLRCSPKSGHDTVSWYQQALGQGPQFIFQYYEEEERQRGNFPDRFSGHQFPNYSSELNVNALLLGDSALYLCASSLETLYNEQFFGPGTRLTVL.

This clonotype was seen many times. The V gene is TRBV6-1, the J gene TRBJ1-1; D remains ambiguous. The CDR3 is made up of 13 amino acids. Germline CDR1 MNHNS, CDR2 SASEGT. Trimming took 6 bases from V and 1 from J, leaving 9 bases between them. CDR3 bases: TGTGCCAGCAGAGACGCAAGGAACACTGAAGCTTTCTTT. Translated, it gives CASRDARNTEAFF.

This clonotype was detected many times. The chain carries TRBV29-1 and TRBJ1-5; no clear D gene. Per the germline V gene, CDR1 is SQVTM and CDR2 is ANQGSEA. The CDR3 has 13 residues. The ends were cut back, 6 bases at V and 4 bases at J, with 13 bases in the middle. The CDR3 DNA is TGCAGCGTGTCGGCAGGCACGAATCAGCCCCAGCATTTT. Residues: CSVSAGTNQPQHF.

This clonotype was observed at least ten times. The chain employs TRBV7-8 and TRBJ1-1; D not resolved. Looked up from germline, CDR1 is SGHVS and CDR2 is FQNEAQ. The CDR3 has 13 amino acids. The ends were cut back, 5 bases at V and 3 bases at J, with 10 bases in the middle. The CDR3, as DNA: TGTGCCAGCAGCCGGCTTGGGGACACTGAAGCTTTCTTT. It specifies CASSRLGDTEAFF.

The chain carries TRBV7-9 and TRBJ1-2; D is possibly TRBD1 (5 bases). This CDR3 has 15 amino acids. V was cut by 5 bases and J by 3 bases, with 16 bases left in between. From germline, CDR1 is SEHNR and CDR2 FQNEAQ (reference sequence). The CDR3 DNA is TGTGCCAGCAGCCCCGGGACCCCAAGAGACTATGGCTACACCTTC. It specifies CASSPGTPRDYGYTF. The whole variable domain, filled in from reference TRBV7-9 and TRBJ1-2, reads DTGVSQNPRHKITKRGQNVTFRCDPISEHNRLYWYRQTLGQGPEFLTYFQNEAQLEKSRLLSDRFSAERPKGSFSTLEIQRTEQGDSAMYLCASSPGTPRDYGYTFGSGTRLTVV.

This clonotype appeared a few times. The chain joins TRBV12-5 to TRBJ1-2, with D unresolved. The CDR3 contains 12 residues. The germline V gene has CDR1 LGHNT and CDR2 FRNRAP. Trimming shortened V by 1 base and J by 3 bases, and 3 bases separated the two germline ends. CDR3 sequence reads: CASGLEHYGYTF. The CDR3 region has the DNA TGTGCTAGTGGTTTGGAGCACTATGGCTACACCTTC.

This clonotype was found many times. The V and J genes are TRBV28 and TRBJ1-1; tentative D call: TRBD1 (5 bases). V was clipped by 1 base and J by 4 bases, with 7 bases between them. Looked up from germline, CDR1 is MDHEN and CDR2 is SYDVKM. This CDR3 has 13 residues. The CDR3 is CASSLSGSTEAFF. DNA for the CDR3: TGTGCCAGCAGTTTATCAGGGTCCACTGAAGCTTTCTTT.

This clonotype was counted a few times. The gene calls are TRBV19 and TRBJ2-1, with 7 bases aligning to TRBD2. The CDR3 has 14 residues. The junction had 2 bases not matched to a gene; V was cut back by 5 bases and J by 1 base. Per the germline V gene, CDR1 is LNHDA and CDR2 is SQIVND (reference sequence). Here the CDR3 reads CASSGGGSYNEQFF. The CDR3 DNA reads as TGTGCCAGTAGTGGGGGAGGGTCCTACAATGAGCAGTTCTTC. The full variable domain, rest sourced from reference TRBV19 and TRBJ2-1, is DGGITQSPKYLFRKEGQNVTLSCEQNLNHDAMYWYRQDPGQGLRLIYYSQIVNDFQKGDIAEGYSVSREKKESFPLTVTSAQKNPTAFYLCASSGGGSYNEQFFGPGTRLTVL.